This T cell receptor (beta chain) was identified during a study of shared clonotypes between healthy human individuals (dated by TCRdb to about 2020). Broadly, across the study: A couple of women and a few men aged 18 to 49 years were included in the cohort. To estimate repertoire size and how much clonotype sharing occurs between individuals, the study deeply sequenced the blood TCR repertoires of roughly 5 healthy adults. Leukapheresis yielded between about 0.9 and 8.9 billion PBMCs per donor. To increase sequencing depth and limit assay-specific biases, different laboratories used diverse techniques to prepare libraries and sequence TCR repertoires. For each donor, three plates each were used for CD4 naive and CD4 memory, two plates were used for CD8 naive, and one plate was used for CD8 memory. Overall study results and their limits: Pairwise subsampling led to the expectation that sequencing depth would affect the degree of clonotype sharing among donors. Compared with non-shared clonotypes, clonotypes shared by all four sorted-subset donors had higher generation probabilities. Larger estimated clonotype richness was generally found for naive subsets than for memory subsets. About 5% of naive CD4, 3.5% of naive CD8, roughly 2.4% of memory CD4, and 0.35% to 0.5% of memory CD8 clonotypes were shared across a few donors. Sampling was restricted to blood, and TCR repertoires in tissues likely differ from the TCR repertoires found in blood. The small number of donors limited the genetic and exposure-history diversity represented. Rarefaction of sorted-subset datasets indicated incomplete sequencing despite the large sequencing depth.

Based on the germline V gene (reference sequence), the CDR1 and CDR2 sequences are MNHEY and SMNVEV. V is cut back by 0 bases and J by 5 bases, with 22 bases in the junction unmatched. Its CDR3 holds 22 amino acids, cysteine through phenylalanine. The DNA shown is the 66-base CDR3, in frame from base 1. Turning to this clone: The antigen it binds to is not known. Base qualities are not provided; no much larger clone lies one nucleotide away.

Using the deep immunoSEQ assay, multiplex PCR amplified TCR CDR3 regions from genomic DNA. Genomic DNA extracted from each cell subset was distributed evenly over all wells of several immunoSEQ 96-well plates, and each plate served as one replicate. For sorted subsets, each replicate PCR was loaded with roughly 200 ng genomic DNA, equivalent to approximately 27,000 T cell genomes. Purified libraries were quantified with a Qubit 3.0 fluorometer, sized on a Bioanalyzer 2100, and re-quantified with the KAPA Library Quantification kit. Every immunoSEQ 96-well plate was sequenced on a separate single-read 150-cycle Illumina NextSeq 550 flow cell. As for how the authors treated the data: Because the immunoSEQ output included only junctional sequences and no quality scores, the filtering could not be the same as the filtering used for full-length reads. Sequences were annotated with PyIR, a Python wrapper for IgBLAST v1.9, and V/J genes and CDR3 were assigned using IMGT germline references. Reads with weak V/J assignments (E-value above 1e-6), missing CDR3, stop codons, out-of-frame junctions, or ambiguous translated residues were removed. V3J clonotypes were defined by identical inferred V gene, J gene, and CDR3 amino acid sequence. Percentage overlap between repertoires was calculated by dividing the number of shared unique clonotypes by the size of the smaller repertoire. Three approaches were used to assess repertoire richness: RTK rarefaction, the Chao1 estimator, and Recon v2.1 estimates of unobserved clonotypes. Generation probabilities were computed with OLGA for all TCRbeta clonotypes obtained by the gDNA method from several donors. TCRdb carries this immuneACCESS record with in-frame sequences only. Its versions omit some clonotypes, under half of them owing to an unresolved V gene in the studies checked, with the rest unexplained. V, J and clone size are taken as reported in that table, and D and trimming were inferred from the DNA itself. The sample yields roughly 650,000 clones; approximately 97% were counted once. About 0.06% of the sample is taken by the ten largest.

Donors were healthy HIV-negative adults with no recently reported acute infections or vaccinations. Every donor was a Caucasian adult residing in Nashville, Tennessee, USA. Magnetic negative selection was used to enrich CD4+ T cells, after which naive cells were positively selected on CD45RA and the negative fraction became the memory subset. Blood was collected by leukapheresis, and PBMCs were isolated by Ficoll-Histopaque density gradient centrifugation and then cryopreserved in liquid nitrogen vapor phase. Analytical flow cytometry was used to check the purity and quantity of every magnetically sorted T cell population. Genomic DNA was isolated from every sorted fraction and measured by UV absorbance on a Nanodrop 2000c.

The chain is made from TRBV27 and TRBJ2-1, and 10 junction bases match TRBD2. The receptor was derived from a woman in her twenties or thirties in good health. The sequenced sample was naive CD4+ T cells sorted from blood. In light of the paper, this sample's cell subset or site label describes: CD45RA+ positively selected. The nucleotides are TGTGCCAGCAGTTTATCTCGACGTGGACTAGCGGTACCCAGAAGGAGCGACAATGAGCAGTTCTTC. Its translation reads: CASSLSRRGLAVPRRSDNEQFF.